This T cell receptor (beta chain) was recorded in a study of shared T cell receptors in the human thymus. Clones were read by immunoSEQ multiplex PCR, and TCRdb kept only the in-frame ones, dropping some. There are some 700,000 clones in the sample; 80% to 90% occur only once, and around 0.0099% lies in the top ten. Looked up from germline, CDR1 is MDHEN and CDR2 is SYDVKM. CDR3 length equals 15 residues. Trimming removed 3 bases from V and 7 bases from J; junction bases left unmatched: 11. The sample also formed part of further work on human thymus T cells. Per that study: In corrective heart surgery, resections were taken, and these provided the thymus tissue. Reports from related research described highly overlapping thymic repertoires among unrelated individuals.

The chain carries TRBV28 and TRBJ1-1; 7 bases fit TRBD1. Sequences were obtained from thymocytes. The clonotype comes from a girl under two years old with a congenital heart defect. CDR3 region: CASSFIERGLGEAFF. For the CDR3, the DNA is TGTGCCAGCAGTTTCATCGAGAGGGGGCTGGGTGAAGCTTTCTTT.